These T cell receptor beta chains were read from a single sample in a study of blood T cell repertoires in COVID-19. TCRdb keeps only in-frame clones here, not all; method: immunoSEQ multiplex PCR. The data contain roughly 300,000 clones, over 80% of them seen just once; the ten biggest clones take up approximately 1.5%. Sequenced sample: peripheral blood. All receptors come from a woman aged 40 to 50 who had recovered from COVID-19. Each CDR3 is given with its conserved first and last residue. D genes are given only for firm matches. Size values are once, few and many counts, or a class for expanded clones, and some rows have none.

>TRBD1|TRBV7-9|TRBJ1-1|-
TGTGCCAGCAGCTTGAAAACAGGGGGCGAAACTGAAGCTTTCTTT
CASSLKTGGETEAFF
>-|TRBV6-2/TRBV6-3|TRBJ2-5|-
TGTGCCAGCAGTCTGGACATCCTGACCCAGTACTTC
CASSLDILTQYF
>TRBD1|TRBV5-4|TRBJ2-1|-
TGTGCCAGCAGCTTGGACAGGGGGGCGTACAATGAGCAGTTCTTC
CASSLDRGAYNEQFF
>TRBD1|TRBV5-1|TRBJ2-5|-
TGCGCCAGCAGCTTGCGCCATGGGGACAGGGTCCAAGAGACCCAGTACTTC
CASSLRHGDRVQETQYF
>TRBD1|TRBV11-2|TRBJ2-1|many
TGTGCCAGCAGCTCGTTCAGGGGGCGAGGCAATGAGCAGTTCTTC
CASSSFRGRGNEQFF
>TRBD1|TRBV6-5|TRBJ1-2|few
TGTGCCAGCGGGTCCCGGACAGGGGGGGGCTACACCTTC
CASGSRTGGGYTF
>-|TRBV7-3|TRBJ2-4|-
TGTGCCAGCAGCCCTGGACTTTCGGGAAACATTCAGTACTTC
CASSPGLSGNIQYF
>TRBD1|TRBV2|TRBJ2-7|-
TGTGCCAGCACGCCTAGGTTCGGGACAGAGAACGAGCAGTACTTC
CASTPRFGTENEQYF
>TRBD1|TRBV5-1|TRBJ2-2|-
TGCGCCAGCAGCTTGGTTAGGGGACAGGACACCGGGGAGCTGTTTTTT
CASSLVRGQDTGELFF
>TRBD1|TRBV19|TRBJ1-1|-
TGTGCCAGTAAGACAGGGGCGTACACTGAAGCTTTCTTT
CASKTGAYTEAFF
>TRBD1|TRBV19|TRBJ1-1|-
TGTGCCAGTATCGGGACAGGGGTGTATAAAGAAGCTTTCTTT
CASIGTGVYKEAFF
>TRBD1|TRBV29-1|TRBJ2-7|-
TGCAGCGTTGACCGGGGGACAGGGGGAGGCGAGCAGTACTTC
CSVDRGTGGGEQYF
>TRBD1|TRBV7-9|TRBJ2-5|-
TGTGCCAGCAGCTTAGCGGACAGGGGAGAGACCCAGTACTTC
CASSLADRGETQYF
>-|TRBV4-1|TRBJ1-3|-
TGCGCCAGCAGCCGAGGCTTCTCTGGAAACACCATATATTTT
CASSRGFSGNTIYF
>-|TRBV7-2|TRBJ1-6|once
TGTGCCAGCAGCTTAGAACCAGGCATCTATAATTCACCCCTCCACTTT
CASSLEPGIYNSPLHF
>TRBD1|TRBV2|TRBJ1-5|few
TGTGCCAGCAGCCTGGACAGGGACCAGCCCCAGCATTTT
CASSLDRDQPQHF
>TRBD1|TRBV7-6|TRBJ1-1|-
TGTGCCAGCAGCCCCTTGCGACAGGGGAGGAGGAACACTGAAGCTTTCTTT
CASSPLRQGRRNTEAFF
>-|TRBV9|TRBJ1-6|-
TGTGCCAGCAGCGTAAGTCCTCTAAATAATTCACCCCTCCACTTT
CASSVSPLNNSPLHF
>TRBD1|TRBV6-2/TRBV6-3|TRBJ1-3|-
TGTGCCAGCAGCCGGACAGGGAGTGGAAACACCATATATTTT
CASSRTGSGNTIYF
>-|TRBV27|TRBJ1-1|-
TGTGCCAGCAGTTTCGGCAGGGCCACTGAAGCTTTCTTT
CASSFGRATEAFF
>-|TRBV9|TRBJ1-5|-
TGTGCCAGCAGCCCTCACTCCGACACTAATCAGCCCCAGCATTTT
CASSPHSDTNQPQHF
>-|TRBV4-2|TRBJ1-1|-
TGTGCCAGCAGCCAAGATGGCAGGGTGGGCACTGAAGCTTTCTTT
CASSQDGRVGTEAFF
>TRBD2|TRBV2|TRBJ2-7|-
TGTGCCAGCAGTGACTGGCTAGCGGGGACCTACGAGCAGTACTTC
CASSDWLAGTYEQYF
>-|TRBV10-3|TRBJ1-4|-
TGTGCCATCAGCAATACAGGGGAAAAACTGTTTTTT
CAISNTGEKLFF
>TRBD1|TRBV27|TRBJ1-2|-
TGTGCCAGCAGCCGAGGGACAGCGAGTGCGGGCTATGGCTACACCTTC
CASSRGTASAGYGYTF
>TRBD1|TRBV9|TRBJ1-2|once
TGTGCCAGCAGCCTAAACTCCGGGACAGGGGGGGATGGCTACACCTTC
CASSLNSGTGGDGYTF
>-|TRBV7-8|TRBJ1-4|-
TGTGCCAGCAGCTTACGGGGGGCTACTAATGAAAAACTGTTTTTT
CASSLRGATNEKLFF
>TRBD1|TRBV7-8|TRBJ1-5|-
TGTGCCAGCAGCTTACCCGGGACAGGGGTCCGTGGGCCCCAGCATTTT
CASSLPGTGVRGPQHF
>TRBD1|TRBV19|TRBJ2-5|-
TGTGCCAGTAGGACAGGGGGCGCGGAGACCCAGTACTTC
CASRTGGAETQYF
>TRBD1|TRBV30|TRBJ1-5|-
TGTGCCTGGAGTGTGTACAGGGGGGATGAGGGTCAGCCCCAGCATTTT
CAWSVYRGDEGQPQHF
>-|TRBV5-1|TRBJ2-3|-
TGCGCCAGCAGCTCAGACAGTAGCACAGATACGCAGTATTTT
CASSSDSSTDTQYF
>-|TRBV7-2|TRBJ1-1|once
TGTGCCAGCACCTACCCCCCCGAGGAGTGGAACACTGAAGCTTTCTTT
CASTYPPEEWNTEAFF
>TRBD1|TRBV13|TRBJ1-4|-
TGTGCCAGCAGCAAAAACAGGGGGCTTTCAACTAATGAAAAACTGTTTTTT
CASSKNRGLSTNEKLFF
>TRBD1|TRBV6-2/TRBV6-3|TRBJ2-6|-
TGTGCCAGCAGTTTGACAGGGGCTGGGGCCAACGTCCTGACTTTC
CASSLTGAGANVLTF
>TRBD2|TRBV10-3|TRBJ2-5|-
TGTGCCATCAGGGGACTAGCGGGGGCTGAGACCCAGTACTTC
CAIRGLAGAETQYF
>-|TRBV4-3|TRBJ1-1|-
TGCGCCAGCAGTGAACGGGGGGTCACTGAAGCTTTCTTT
CASSERGVTEAFF
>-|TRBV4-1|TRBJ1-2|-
TGCGCCAGCAGCCAAAGCCCTGGTCCCCAACGGGCTAACTATGGCTACACCTTC
CASSQSPGPQRANYGYTF
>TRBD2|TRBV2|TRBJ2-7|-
TGTGCCAGCAGTATAGGTGTGGGGACTACTATCGGCGAGCAGTACTTC
CASSIGVGTTIGEQYF
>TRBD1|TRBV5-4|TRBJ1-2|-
TGTGCCAGCAGCGGGACGACAGGGGGCTACACCTTC
CASSGTTGGYTF
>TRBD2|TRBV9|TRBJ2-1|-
TGTGCCAGCAGCGTAGGTGGACGGGGGGGGAATGAGCAGTTCTTC
CASSVGGRGGNEQFF
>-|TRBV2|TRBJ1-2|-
TGTGCCAGCAGTGAATTCGCAGGGGACTATGGCTACACCTTC
CASSEFAGDYGYTF
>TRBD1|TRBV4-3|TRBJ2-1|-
TGCGCCAGCGGAGACAGGGGCTCCTACAATGAGCAGTTCTTC
CASGDRGSYNEQFF
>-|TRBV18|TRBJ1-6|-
TGTGCCAGCTCCCCTGGACTAGGGGTTCAGGCCTATAATTCACCCCTCCACTTT
CASSPGLGVQAYNSPLHF
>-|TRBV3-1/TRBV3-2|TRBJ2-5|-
TGTGCCAGCAGCCCAAACGCTAGGTACCAAGAGACCCAGTACTTC
CASSPNARYQETQYF
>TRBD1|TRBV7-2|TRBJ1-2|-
TGTGCCAGCAGCGGAGGACAGGGGATCGGCTACACCTTC
CASSGGQGIGYTF
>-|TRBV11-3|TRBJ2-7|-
TGTGCCAGCAGCTCTGACAGCCACGACGAGCAGTACTTC
CASSSDSHDEQYF
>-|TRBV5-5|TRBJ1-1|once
TGTGCCAGCAGCTTGGCCCAAGCCCGGGTGAACACTGAAGCTTTCTTT
CASSLAQARVNTEAFF
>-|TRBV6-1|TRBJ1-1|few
TGTGCCAGCAGTGACGGTTGGGGGGATTTCTTT
CASSDGWGDFF
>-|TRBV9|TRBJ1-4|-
TGTGCCAGCAGCCCTAACCAGGGCGAGGAAAAACTGTTTTTT
CASSPNQGEEKLFF
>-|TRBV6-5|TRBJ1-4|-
TGTGCCAGCAGTTTAGGGTCAGAGGGTACTAATGAAAAACTGTTTTTT
CASSLGSEGTNEKLFF
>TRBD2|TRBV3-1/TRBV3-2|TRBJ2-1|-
TGTGCCAGCAGCCACCGTCCCGGGACTAGCGGGGGAACCTACAATGAGCAGTTCTTC
CASSHRPGTSGGTYNEQFF
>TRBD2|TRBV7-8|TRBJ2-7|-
TGTGCCAGCAGCCAGGGACTAGCGGGGGGTACATACGAGCAGTACTTC
CASSQGLAGGTYEQYF
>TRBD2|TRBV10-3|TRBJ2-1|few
TGTGCCATCAGTCAGACTAGCGGGGGACTATACAATGAGCAGTTCTTC
CAISQTSGGLYNEQFF
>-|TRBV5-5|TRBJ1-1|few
TGTGCCAGCAGCTTGGCTCGGAGAACTGAAGCTTTCTTT
CASSLARRTEAFF
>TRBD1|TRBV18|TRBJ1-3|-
TGTGCCAGCTCACCCGGGACAGGGGGTTCTGGAAACACCATATATTTT
CASSPGTGGSGNTIYF
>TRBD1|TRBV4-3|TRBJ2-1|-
TGCGCCAGCAGCCAGGACAGGGTTTCCTACAATGAGCAGTTCTTC
CASSQDRVSYNEQFF
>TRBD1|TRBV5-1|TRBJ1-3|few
TGCGCCAGCAGCTTACAGGGGTCTGGAAACACCATATATTTT
CASSLQGSGNTIYF
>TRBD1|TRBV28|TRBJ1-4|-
TGTGCCAGCAGTTTGCACAGGGGGTGGATGGGGGAAAAACTGTTTTTT
CASSLHRGWMGEKLFF